The entry below describes one TCR beta chain. In the original analysis: How many nucleated cells were present was estimated from reference gene primer amplification. Profiled with immunoSEQ multiplex PCR; TCRdb holds only in-frame clones, not every one. Clone size and the V and J calls come from that table; the DNA yielded D and trimming. The profile shows some 150,000 clones, 80% to 90% of them singletons. The data stem from a study of blood T cell repertoires in COVID-19. Study-wide background: Specimens from acute and convalescent COVID-19 originated in the United States, Italy and Spain. T cells, B-cell-depleted T cells, or PBMCs supplied cDNA or gDNA.

V trimming: 4 bases; J trimming: 6 bases; junction bases outside the gene matches: 0. The CDR3 runs to 15 residues. The germline gives CDR1 SGHTA, CDR2 FQGNSA. The TCR sequence derives from a woman between 50 and 59 years old with acute or convalescent COVID-19. The specimen sequenced was peripheral blood. V gene TRBV7-2 combines with J gene TRBJ2-2; TRBD2 matches at 15 bases. The CDR3 protein is CASSWTSGGAGELFF. CDR3 DNA sequence: TGTGCCAGCAGCTGGACTAGCGGGGGGGCCGGGGAGCTGTTTTTT.